These 27 T cell receptor beta chains were sequenced from one sample in a study of control samples from healthy donors and cancer patients. Sequenced by immunoSEQ multiplex PCR; TCRdb stores in-frame clones only, minus some. This table has some 140,000 clones, less than 90% appearing once. The sequenced material came from blood. These receptors all come from a woman aged 30 to 39 in good health.

The chain joins TRBV19 to TRBJ1-3; weak D call: TRBD1 (5 bases). The CDR3 spans 13 residues. The germline gives CDR1 LNHDA, CDR2 SQIVND (reference sequence). V shed 1 base and J shed 4 bases, with 5 bases lying between them. CDR3: CASSIGGGNTIYF. The CDR3 DNA follows: TGTGCCAGTAGTATAGGGGGCGGAAACACCATATATTTT.

CDR3 in amino acids: CAWSVDWGLNTEAFF. The DNA for the CDR3 is TGTGCCTGGAGTGTAGATTGGGGCCTGAACACTGAAGCTTTCTTT. The rearrangement uses TRBV30 and TRBJ1-1; D might be TRBD1 (5 bases). Per the germline V gene, CDR1 is GTSNPN and CDR2 is SVGIG (reference sequence). This CDR3 has 15 amino acids. Deletions cut 0 bases from V and 0 bases from J, with 11 bases between.

J is TRBJ2-1 and V is TRBV6-4; no reliable D call. CDR1 is MRHNA, CDR2 SNTAGT, per germline. The germline V and J ends were trimmed by 4 bases and 4 bases, with 8 bases remaining between them. The CDR3 is 13 amino acids. CDR3 bases: TGTGCCAGCAGTGCTTCTAATTACAATGAGCAGTTCTTC. Protein product: CASSASNYNEQFF.

The V and J genes are TRBV6-6 and TRBJ2-2; 9 positions match TRBD2. There are 16 residues in the CDR3. The junction had 9 bases not matched to a gene; V was cut back by 2 bases and J by 8 bases. Germline loops: CDR1 MNHNY, CDR2 SVGAGI (reference sequence). This chain's CDR3 is CASSYAGGPVGGELFF. In DNA, the CDR3 is TGTGCCAGCAGTTACGCGGGAGGGCCTGTCGGTGGGGAGCTGTTTTTT.

V gene TRBV18 combines with J gene TRBJ1-1, with 11 bases lining up with TRBD1. Germline V gene data show CDR1 as KGHSH and CDR2 as LQKENI. The V and J ends lost 3 bases and 6 bases, in that order; junction bases with no gene match: 6. The CDR3 consists of 15 residues. CDR3 amino acids: CASSPAGQGGSEAFF. CDR3 nucleotide sequence: TGTGCCAGCTCACCTGCGGGACAGGGGGGCTCTGAAGCTTTCTTT.

The chain has TRBV14 and TRBJ1-1, with D uncertain. The germline V and J ends were trimmed by 1 base and 10 bases, with 10 bases remaining between them. The V gene's germline CDR1 is SGHDN and CDR2 FVKESK. The CDR3 contains 12 residues. The DNA for the CDR3 is TGTGCCAGCAGCCAAGCGTCTAGGACAGCTTTCTTT. This gives the protein CASSQASRTAFF.

V usage is TRBV19 and J usage is TRBJ1-1; TRBD1 matches 7 bases. V trimming: 3 bases; J trimming: 5 bases; junction bases outside the gene matches: 9. The CDR3 has 15 amino acids. From germline, CDR1 is LNHDA and CDR2 SQIVND (reference sequence). CDR3 loop: CASSIFKRGRTEAFF. DNA of the CDR3: TGTGCCAGTAGTATTTTTAAAAGGGGGCGGACTGAAGCTTTCTTT. The full variable domain, rest sourced from reference TRBV19 and TRBJ1-1, is DGGITQSPKYLFRKEGQNVTLSCEQNLNHDAMYWYRQDPGQGLRLIYYSQIVNDFQKGDIAEGYSVSREKKESFPLTVTSAQKNPTAFYLCASSIFKRGRTEAFFGQGTRLTVV.

The V call is TRBV9, the J call TRBJ1-1, with D unresolved. The germline gives CDR1 SGDLS, CDR2 YYNGEE. V lost 1 base and J 7 bases, leaving 14 bases between the germline ends. The CDR3 consists of 14 residues. The CDR3 DNA reads as TGTGCCAGCAGCGTAAGCGCAGCATCCAATGAAGCTTTCTTT. The encoded protein is CASSVSAASNEAFF.

The V call is TRBV4-1, the J call TRBJ1-5, with D tentatively TRBD1 (5 bases). Germline V gives CDR1 MGHRA, CDR2 YSYEKL. V lost 0 bases and J 6 bases, leaving 9 bases between the germline ends. The CDR3 is made up of 14 amino acids. The CDR3 DNA reads TGCGCCAGCAGCCAAGAAGGGGTAGGTCAGCCCCAGCATTTT. The encoded protein is CASSQEGVGQPQHF.

The chain combines TRBV20-1 with TRBJ2-7, with D perhaps being TRBD1 or TRBD2 (5 bases each). V was clipped by 3 bases and J by 4 bases, with 16 bases between them. This CDR3 spans 14 amino acids. Germline CDR1 is DFQATT and CDR2 is SNEGSKA (reference sequence). CDR3 protein: CSASEGQGVYEQYF. In DNA, the CDR3 is TGCAGTGCTAGTGAGGGTCAGGGAGTTTACGAGCAGTACTTC.

V is TRBV3-1 (or the pseudogene TRBV3-2) and J is TRBJ2-7; 7 bases line up with TRBD2. Germline loops: CDR1 LGHDT, CDR2 YNNKEL (reference sequence). This CDR3 is 14 amino acids long. V shed 2 bases, J shed 10 bases, and the junction held 11 bases outside the gene matches. The CDR3 is CASSQYTEGGSQYF. In nucleotides, the CDR3 is TGTGCCAGCAGCCAATACACGGAAGGCGGGAGTCAGTACTTC.

CDR3 in amino acids: CASSETSRNEQFF. The CDR3 region has the DNA TGTGCCAGCTCCGAAACTTCGCGCAATGAGCAGTTCTTC. The chain is built from TRBV18 and TRBJ2-1, with unresolved D. V gave up 6 bases and J gave up 6 bases, with 12 bases separating them. The CDR3 totals 13 residues. The germline gives CDR1 KGHSH, CDR2 LQKENI.

The V gene is TRBV2, the J gene TRBJ2-7, with D possibly TRBD1 on 6 matching bases. The CDR3 is 14 amino acids. Germline V gene lookup returns CDR1 SNHLY and CDR2 FYNNEI. V shed 6 bases and J shed 3 bases, with 15 bases lying between them. The CDR3 bases are TGTGCCAGCAGCTCGGGCAGGGGAAACTACGAGCAGTACTTC. Amino acids: CASSSGRGNYEQYF.

The CDR3 reads CASSGGTSGSGVWQTQYF. Written as DNA, the CDR3 is TGTGCCAGCAGCGGAGGGACTAGCGGGAGCGGGGTATGGCAGACCCAGTACTTC. The genes are TRBV7-2 and TRBJ2-5; 14 nucleotides agree with TRBD2. Germline loops: CDR1 SGHTA, CDR2 FQGNSA. This CDR3 has 18 residues. V lost 5 bases and J lost 6; bases outside the gene matches: 14. The full variable domain, with the rest looked up from reference TRBV7-2 and TRBJ2-5, is GAGVSQSPSNKVTEKGKDVELRCDPISGHTALYWYRQSLGQGLEFLIYFQGNSAPDKSGLPSDRFSAERTGGSVSTLTIQRTQQEDSAVYLCASSGGTSGSGVWQTQYFGPGTRLLVL.

The J gene is TRBJ2-5, the V gene TRBV6-4; 9 bases align to TRBD2. Germline-derived CDR1 and CDR2 are MRHNA and SNTAGT. The CDR3 consists of 20 residues. The V segment lost 2 bases and the J segment 1 base; nucleotides outside the gene matches: 17. CDR3 in amino acids: CASSDDILSGLASCQETQYF. CDR3 DNA sequence: TGTGCCAGCAGTGACGATATCCTATCAGGACTAGCGTCTTGCCAAGAGACCCAGTACTTC.

This clone occurred once. The chain carries TRBV5-1 and TRBJ2-7; unclear D gene. V dropped 3 bases and J dropped 4 bases, with 5 bases sitting between them. CDR1 and CDR2 (germline): SGHRS, YFSETQ. The CDR3 sequence is 11 residues long. The CDR3 protein is CASSSTYEQYF. The DNA for the CDR3 is TGCGCCAGCAGCTCGACATACGAGCAGTACTTC.

The chain links TRBV30 to TRBJ1-6; 9 nucleotides align to TRBD1. V was clipped by 6 bases and J by 13 bases; unmatched bases: 13. The CDR3 has 14 amino acids. CDR1 and CDR2 from the germline V gene are GTSNPN and SVGIG (reference sequence). The CDR3 here is CACLDRGRLGPLHF. In DNA, the CDR3 is TGTGCCTGTCTGGACAGGGGAAGGCTGGGTCCCCTCCACTTT.

This clone is a singleton in its sample. The chain is built from TRBV3-1 (or the pseudogene TRBV3-2) and TRBJ1-2; TRBD1 agrees at 7 bases. Germline V gene lookup returns CDR1 LGHDT and CDR2 YNNKEL (reference sequence). The V segment lost 3 bases and the J segment 8 bases; nucleotides outside the gene matches: 6. The CDR3 is 13 residues long. The DNA of the CDR3 is TGTGCCAGCAGCCACCGGGACAGCATAGGCTACACCTTC. Amino acids: CASSHRDSIGYTF.

The chain uses TRBV5-5 and TRBJ1-1; D remains unclear. Trimming took 4 bases from V and 5 from J, leaving 15 bases between them. Per germline, CDR1 SGHKS and CDR2 YYEKEE (reference sequence). CDR3 length: 14 residues. The chain's CDR3 is CASSRNQSPTEAFF. The CDR3 region has the DNA TGTGCCAGCAGCCGTAACCAATCCCCAACTGAAGCTTTCTTT.

The chain employs TRBV5-4 and TRBJ2-6, with D uncertain. The CDR3 spans 16 residues. Trimming removed 4 bases at V and 4 bases at J, with 15 bases between. Germline assignment: CDR1 SGHNT and CDR2 YYREEE (reference sequence). The CDR3 is CASSPGGWGGANVLTF. The CDR3, as DNA: TGTGCCAGCAGCCCTGGCGGTTGGGGAGGGGCCAACGTCCTGACTTTC. The variable domain in full, with the rest retrieved from reference TRBV5-4 and TRBJ2-6, is ETGVTQSPTHLIKTRGQQVTLRCSSQSGHNTVSWYQQALGQGPQFIFQYYREEENGRGNFPPRFSGLQFPNYSSELNVNALELDDSALYLCASSPGGWGGANVLTFGAGSRLTVL.

The chain has TRBV18 and TRBJ1-1; D gene uncertain. This CDR3 is built from 13 residues. Germline V lookup: CDR1 KGHSH, CDR2 LQKENI. V shed 2 bases and J shed 7 bases, with 11 bases lying between them. CDR3 bases: TGTGCCAGCTCACCAACTCGGGAGGGTGAAGCTTTCTTT. It translates to CASSPTREGEAFF.

The chain joins TRBV12-5 to TRBJ2-1; possibly TRBD2 for D (6 bases). The germline V and J ends were trimmed by 1 base and 2 bases, with 12 bases remaining between them. This CDR3 comprises 16 residues. Germline V gene data show CDR1 as LGHNT and CDR2 as FRNRAP. CDR3 residues: CASGLAAGGAYNEQFF. DNA for the CDR3: TGTGCTAGTGGTTTGGCCGCCGGCGGGGCCTACAATGAGCAGTTCTTC.

The chain combines TRBV19 with TRBJ1-1; D not certain. The CDR3 sequence is 12 residues long. Trimming pared 3 bases from V and 7 bases from J, leaving 9 bases between. The V gene's germline CDR1 is LNHDA and CDR2 SQIVND (reference sequence). CDR3 loop: CASSMTSLEAFF. The CDR3 bases are TGTGCCAGTAGTATGACCTCGCTTGAAGCTTTCTTT.

The chain uses TRBV6-1 and TRBJ1-5; 7 positions match TRBD1. The CDR3 is 16 residues long. V trimming: 1 base; J trimming: 6 bases; junction bases outside the gene matches: 9. CDR1 is MNHNS, CDR2 SASEGT, per germline. CDR3 in amino acids: CASSEDQGGLVQPQHF. The CDR3 DNA sequence: TGTGCCAGCAGTGAAGACCAGGGGGGGTTAGTTCAGCCCCAGCATTTT.

The chain employs TRBV24-1 and TRBJ2-3; D unresolved. Germline CDR1 reads KGHDR; CDR2 reads SFDVKD. The V and J ends lost 3 bases and 0 bases respectively, with 6 bases between them. The CDR3 extends over 14 amino acids. In nucleotides, the CDR3 is TGTGCCACCAGTGATAGGGCGAGCACAGATACGCAGTATTTT. Encoded protein: CATSDRASTDTQYF.

The chain couples TRBV25-1 to TRBJ1-6, with TRBD1 identical over 8 bases. The CDR3 runs 16 residues. From germline, CDR1 is MGHDK and CDR2 SYGVNS. V trimming: 2 bases; J trimming: 16 bases; junction bases outside the gene matches: 16. The CDR3 here is CASSEPRGTGGKALHF. For the CDR3, the DNA is TGTGCCAGCAGTGAACCCCGCGGGACAGGAGGAAAGGCTCTCCACTTT.

In this sample, this clone turned up many times. CDR3 bases: TGTGCCAGCAGCCAGAGGACAGGGCTAAACACTGAAGCTTTCTTT. It yields the protein CASSQRTGLNTEAFF. This chain links TRBV3-1 (or the pseudogene TRBV3-2) with TRBJ1-1; 8 positions agree with TRBD1. Germline CDR1 reads LGHDT; CDR2 reads YNNKEL (reference sequence). The CDR3 totals 15 residues. With 3 bases clipped from V and 2 bases from J, the junction kept 5 bases outside the gene matches.